Listed below are T cell receptor beta chains from one sample, sequenced in a study of blood T cell repertoires in COVID-19. Sequenced by immunoSEQ multiplex PCR; TCRdb stores in-frame clones only, minus some. The data hold about 190,000 clones, with more than 70% observed a single time. Sample: PBMCs or T cells enriched from blood (not recorded which). These receptors all stem from a man aged 40-49 years with acute COVID-19. Each CDR3 is given with its conserved first and last residue. A D gene is named only where the DNA matches it firmly. Rows give clone size only sometimes, using once, few, many, or a class for an expanded clone.

j_call,d_call,v_call,clone_size,cdr3_nt,cdr3_aa
TRBJ2-2,TRBD2,TRBV28,NA,TGTGCCAGCAATAGCGGGGGAGACACCGGGGAGCTGTTTTTT,CASNSGGDTGELFF
TRBJ1-1,TRBD1,TRBV28,NA,TGTGCCAGCATCAACGACAGGGTAGGCAGATCGACCCATAGGGCTTTCTTT,CASINDRVGRSTHRAFF
TRBJ1-4,NA,TRBV19,NA,TGTGCCAGTAGTATAGTCGCCAGGGTTGAAAAACTGTTTTTT,CASSIVARVEKLFF
TRBJ1-3,NA,TRBV28,NA,TGTGCCAGCAGTTCGGGTCTGGTAAACACCATATATTTT,CASSSGLVNTIYF
TRBJ1-1,NA,TRBV3-1/TRBV3-2,NA,TGTGCCAGCAGCCAAGAGGGAGGATTCGCAGAAGCTTTCTTT,CASSQEGGFAEAFF
TRBJ1-1,TRBD1,TRBV7-2,NA,TGTGCCAGCAGCCCCGGACAGGGGAGGACTGAAGCTTTCTTT,CASSPGQGRTEAFF
TRBJ1-1,NA,TRBV9,few,TGTGCCAGCAGCTACCTCGACACGAACACTGAAGCTTTCTTT,CASSYLDTNTEAFF
TRBJ1-3,NA,TRBV28,NA,TGTGCCAGCAGTTTAGGAGGGGCTGGAAACACCATATATTTT,CASSLGGAGNTIYF
TRBJ1-2,TRBD1,TRBV28,NA,TGTGCCAGCCAACAGGGGTTCTATGGCTACACCTTC,CASQQGFYGYTF
TRBJ2-2,TRBD1,TRBV19,once,TGTGCCAGTAGCCCCCTCGGGACAGGGGGCATCGGGGAGCTGTTTTTT,CASSPLGTGGIGELFF
TRBJ2-1,TRBD1,TRBV24-1,NA,TGTGCCACCAGTGATTTGCCGGGACAGGGGATGAATGAGCAGTTCTTC,CATSDLPGQGMNEQFF
TRBJ2-3,NA,TRBV20-1,NA,TGCAGTGCCACCCCGAGGGATACGCAGTATTTT,CSATPRDTQYF
TRBJ1-5,NA,TRBV2,NA,TGTGCCAGCAGACCCAGGGTGGTTGGGAATAGCAATCAGCCCCAGCATTTT,CASRPRVVGNSNQPQHF
TRBJ2-2,NA,TRBV3-1/TRBV3-2,NA,TGTGCCAGCAGCCAAGAGAGGGTGGTCCCCGGGGAGCTGTTTTTT,CASSQERVVPGELFF
TRBJ1-2,NA,TRBV28,NA,TGTGCCAGCAGTTTCACGACTTCGTATGGCTACACCTTC,CASSFTTSYGYTF
TRBJ1-3,NA,TRBV19,once,TGTGCCAGTAGTATTCTCGGCGGCCCTGGAAACACCATATATTTT,CASSILGGPGNTIYF
TRBJ1-3,NA,TRBV3-1/TRBV3-2,NA,TGTGCCAGCAGCCCCTCGCACCCGGGATTGGGCACCATATATTTT,CASSPSHPGLGTIYF
TRBJ2-6,TRBD1,TRBV4-1,NA,TGCGCCAGCAGCCAAGCCGGGACAGGGGTCGGTCCTGGGGCCAACGTCCTGACTTTC,CASSQAGTGVGPGANVLTF
TRBJ2-2,TRBD2,TRBV4-1,NA,TGCGCTCGGGAGGTCGGCACCGGGGAGCTGTTTTTT,CAREVGTGELFF
TRBJ1-1,NA,TRBV29-1,once,TGCAGCGGATCTAGATCTCAATTGAACACTGAAGCTTTCTTT,CSGSRSQLNTEAFF
TRBJ2-1,NA,TRBV28,NA,TGTGCCAGCAGCGGGAGTATGAATGAGCAGTTCTTC,CASSGSMNEQFF
TRBJ2-1,TRBD2,TRBV7-2,NA,TGTGCCAGCAGCCCGCGACTAGCGGGGGCGAGGTATGAGCAGTTCTTC,CASSPRLAGARYEQFF
TRBJ2-1,TRBD2,TRBV5-1,NA,TGCGCCAGCAGCTTGAGCGGGAGAGGTCGGGATGAGCAGTTCTTC,CASSLSGRGRDEQFF
TRBJ1-1,NA,TRBV29-1,NA,TGCAGCGTTGAACTAAACACTGAAGCTTTCTTT,CSVELNTEAFF
TRBJ1-5,NA,TRBV9,NA,TGTGCCAGCAGCTATGACCAAGGAGATCCCCAGCATTTT,CASSYDQGDPQHF
TRBJ2-3,NA,TRBV9,NA,TGTGCCAGCAGCGTGGGGGGACCAGATACGCAGTATTTT,CASSVGGPDTQYF
TRBJ1-2,TRBD1,TRBV7-2,NA,TGTGCCAGCAGCTTATGGGGAGGACAGGGGGATGACTATGGCTACACCTTC,CASSLWGGQGDDYGYTF
TRBJ2-1,NA,TRBV2,once,TGTGCCAGCAGTGAAGCGATAAGCGGGTCCCACAATGAGCAGTTCTTC,CASSEAISGSHNEQFF
TRBJ1-2,NA,TRBV30,NA,TGTGCCTGGAGTCCTACAGCCTATGGCTACACCTTC,CAWSPTAYGYTF
TRBJ1-2,NA,TRBV27,NA,TGTGCCAGCAGCTCCGGGACTCTAACGGGCGGCTACACCTTC,CASSSGTLTGGYTF
TRBJ2-5,NA,TRBV28,NA,TGTGCCAGCAGTGACACAGGGAAGAAAGAGACCCAGTACTTC,CASSDTGKKETQYF
TRBJ1-4,NA,TRBV27,NA,TGTGCCAGCAGCCCATCCCCCCGGGGAGGAGGTGAAAAACTGTTTTTT,CASSPSPRGGGEKLFF
TRBJ1-4,NA,TRBV29-1,once,TGCAGCGTCCGGACGGGGGATGAAAAACTGTTTTTT,CSVRTGDEKLFF
TRBJ1-1,NA,TRBV7-8,once,TGTGCCAGCAGCCGAAAGGCGGATACTGAAGCTTTCTTT,CASSRKADTEAFF
TRBJ1-4,TRBD1,TRBV12-3/TRBV12-4,NA,TGTGCCAGCCTACGGACAGGGGTTGAAAAACTGTTTTTT,CASLRTGVEKLFF
TRBJ2-3,TRBD2,TRBV4-1,NA,TGCGCCAGCAGCCAAGAAGGGACTAGCGGGACTGTGGATACGCAGTATTTT,CASSQEGTSGTVDTQYF
TRBJ2-1,TRBD2,TRBV5-6,NA,TGTGCCAGCACCCGAGTAGCGGGAGGGCCAACCAATGAGCAGTTCTTC,CASTRVAGGPTNEQFF
TRBJ2-3,TRBD2,TRBV28,NA,TGTGCCAGCAGCACCATAGCGGGAAGGAGCGCAGATACGCAGTATTTT,CASSTIAGRSADTQYF
TRBJ2-2,NA,TRBV28,NA,TGTGCCAGCAGCTCCCGGTGGGGGCGGACCGGGGAGCTGTTTTTT,CASSSRWGRTGELFF
TRBJ1-6,NA,TRBV12-5,NA,TGTGCTAGTGGTTTGGATCCTGGGCCCCATTCACCCCTCCACTTT,CASGLDPGPHSPLHF
TRBJ2-6,NA,TRBV9,NA,TGTGCCAGCAGCGTAGAAGGGAGCTCTGGGGCCAACGTCCTGACTTTC,CASSVEGSSGANVLTF
TRBJ1-1,TRBD1,TRBV28,NA,TGTGCCAGCAGTTTAAGCACAGGGGGACTGAACACTGAAGCTTTCTTT,CASSLSTGGLNTEAFF
TRBJ2-1,TRBD2,TRBV6-2/TRBV6-3,NA,TGTGCCAGCAGCCCTAGCGGGAGCGGCAACGAGCAGTTCTTC,CASSPSGSGNEQFF
TRBJ1-2,NA,TRBV13,NA,TGTGCCAGCAGCCCCCCCAGAGGGGGGGGCGTCTATGGCTACACCTTC,CASSPPRGGGVYGYTF
TRBJ2-2,NA,TRBV6-5,NA,TGTGCCAGCAGTACTGGTTGGGAGCTGTTTTTT,CASSTGWELFF
TRBJ2-7,TRBD2,TRBV4-2,NA,TGTGCCAGCAGCCAAGGCCTAGCGGGTACCCCCTACGAGCAGTACTTC,CASSQGLAGTPYEQYF
TRBJ1-2,NA,TRBV6-6,NA,TGTGCCAGCAGTTACTTGCAGGGGACTAACTATGGCTACACCTTC,CASSYLQGTNYGYTF
TRBJ2-7,TRBD2,TRBV4-1,NA,TGCGCCAGCAGCCAAGCCCTAGCGGGAGGAACCTACGAGCAGTACTTC,CASSQALAGGTYEQYF
TRBJ2-1,NA,TRBV19,once,TGTGCCAGTAGTAAAGGACAGCACAATGAGCAGTTCTTC,CASSKGQHNEQFF
TRBJ2-5,NA,TRBV12-3/TRBV12-4,NA,TGTGCCAGCAGTTTTCGGGAGACCCAGTACTTC,CASSFRETQYF